A single sample is the source of the 28 T cell receptor beta chains below, sequenced in a study of blood T cell repertoires in COVID-19. Data came from immunoSEQ multiplex PCR; TCRdb stores just in-frame clones and leaves some out. The sample contains under 65,000 clones, about 87% of which appear only once. The sequencing sample was made of peripheral blood. Receptors were obtained from a man between 60 and 75 years old with acute or convalescent COVID-19.

The V gene is TRBV18, the J gene TRBJ2-7, with TRBD2 matching over 8 bases. The CDR3 length is 14 residues. V gave up 6 bases and J gave up 2 bases; unmatched junction bases: 6. CDR1 and CDR2 from the germline V gene are KGHSH and LQKENI. CDR3 nucleotides: TGTGCCAGCTCCCCCGGGAGGGCCCCCTACGAGCAGTACTTC. Protein product: CASSPGRAPYEQYF.

CDR3 DNA: TGTGCCACCAGTGATTTGCCAGGGGTGACCCAGTACTTC. It specifies CATSDLPGVTQYF. The chain uses TRBV24-1 and TRBJ2-5, with D possibly matching TRBD1 (6 bases). The germline V gene encodes CDR1 KGHDR and CDR2 SFDVKD. V lost 0 bases and J lost 7, with 8 bases in between. This CDR3 has 13 amino acids.

This sequence joins TRBV11-3 and TRBJ2-7; D remains ambiguous. The V end lost 1 base, the J end lost 3 bases, and 7 bases lay between the germline ends. The CDR3 has 13 amino acids. CDR1 is SGHNT, CDR2 YENEEA, per germline. CDR3 amino acids: CASSLVPVYEQYF. The CDR3 region has the DNA TGTGCCAGCAGCTTAGTACCGGTCTACGAGCAGTACTTC.

CDR3 sequence (DNA): TGTGCCAGCAGCCCCCCTCCGACAGGGGCGTTCACAGATACGCAGTATTTT. Translation: CASSPPPTGAFTDTQYF. This sequence joins TRBV9 and TRBJ2-3; 8 nucleotides agree with TRBD1. The CDR3 runs 17 residues. V shed 4 bases and J 2 bases; nucleotides not matched to a gene: 12. CDR1 and CDR2 from the germline V gene are SGDLS and YYNGEE.

V usage is TRBV4-3 and J usage is TRBJ2-1; 14 nucleotides agree with TRBD2. The CDR3 has 15 residues. With 4 bases clipped from V and 6 bases from J, the junction kept 2 bases outside the gene matches. In germline, CDR1 is LGHNA, CDR2 YSLEER. The CDR3 protein is CASSLGTSGSNEQFF. The CDR3 DNA reads as TGCGCCAGCAGCCTTGGGACTAGCGGGAGCAATGAGCAGTTCTTC.

In this sample, this clone turned up a few times. The chain is built from TRBV9 and TRBJ1-2, with D possibly matching TRBD1 (6 bases). The CDR3 sequence is 13 residues long. The ends were cut back, 3 bases at V and 8 bases at J, with 14 bases in the middle. Germline V lookup: CDR1 SGDLS, CDR2 YYNGEE. This chain's CDR3 is CASSETGIWGYTF. As DNA, the CDR3 is TGTGCCAGCAGCGAAACAGGGATTTGGGGCTACACCTTC.

In its sample, this clone was seen once. The chain couples TRBV5-1 to TRBJ2-1, with TRBD1 as a possible D gene (6 bases). The V end lost 6 bases, the J end lost 4 bases, and 17 bases lay between the germline ends. This CDR3 comprises 15 residues. Per germline, CDR1 SGHRS and CDR2 YFSETQ. The CDR3 sequence is CASNMVGARYNEQFF. The CDR3 coding sequence is TGCGCCAGCAACATGGTGGGGGCGAGGTACAATGAGCAGTTCTTC.

V gene TRBV7-2 combines with J gene TRBJ1-1; 7 bases align to TRBD1. Trimming at V came to 4 bases and at J to 1 base, leaving 6 bases not matched to a gene. Looked up from germline, CDR1 is SGHTA and CDR2 is FQGNSA. This CDR3 spans 15 amino acids. The CDR3 DNA reads TGTGCCAGCAGCTCCGGAGGACAGGAGAACACTGAAGCTTTCTTT. It encodes CASSSGGQENTEAFF.

The chain employs TRBV9 and TRBJ2-7, with a possible D match to TRBD2 (6 bases). The ends were cut back, 0 bases at V and 0 bases at J, with 13 bases in the middle. The length of the CDR3 is 16 residues. CDR1 is SGDLS, CDR2 YYNGEE, per germline. CDR3 sequence: CASSVDRNGSSYEQYF. Here the CDR3 DNA reads TGTGCCAGCAGCGTAGATAGAAACGGGAGCTCCTACGAGCAGTACTTC.

The rearrangement links TRBV4-3 to TRBJ1-1, with D unclear. The CDR3 totals 15 residues. Trimming pared 0 bases from V and 5 bases from J, leaving 13 bases between. Germline V gene data show CDR1 as LGHNA and CDR2 as YSLEER. This CDR3 reads CASSQEIGRGTEAFF. In DNA, the CDR3 is TGCGCCAGCAGCCAAGAGATAGGCAGAGGGACTGAAGCTTTCTTT.

The gene calls are TRBV7-9 and TRBJ2-6, with D possibly matching TRBD1 (5 bases). Germline V lookup: CDR1 SEHNR, CDR2 FQNEAQ (reference sequence). Trimming cost V 5 bases and J 1 base, with 9 bases left between them. The CDR3 spans 15 residues. The CDR3 reads CASSARVSGANVLTF. DNA for the CDR3: TGTGCCAGCAGCGCCAGGGTGTCTGGGGCCAACGTCCTGACTTTC.

This clone was counted a single time. The genes are TRBV28 and TRBJ2-4; D is ambiguous. CDR1 and CDR2 (germline): MDHEN, SYDVKM. The CDR3 totals 16 residues. V was pared by 5 bases and J by 0 bases, with 14 bases between. The CDR3 nucleotides read TGTGCCAGCAGTCCGGAGTTAAACCTAGCCAAAAACATTCAGTACTTC. Translation gives CASSPELNLAKNIQYF.

J is TRBJ2-2 and V is TRBV4-3; TRBD2 aligns across 10 bases. CDR1 and CDR2 (germline): LGHNA, YSLEER. The V segment lost 2 bases and the J segment 1 base; nucleotides outside the gene matches: 19. The CDR3 covers 22 residues. This CDR3 is CASSQRTWYEREGPQNTGELFF. The CDR3 bases are TGCGCCAGCAGCCAAAGGACCTGGTACGAGCGGGAGGGCCCACAGAACACCGGGGAGCTGTTTTTT.

The chain uses TRBV19 and TRBJ1-1; TRBD1 is a possible D gene (5 bases). Germline values: CDR1 LNHDA, CDR2 SQIVND (reference sequence). V lost 2 bases, J lost 1 base, and 5 bases lay in between. The CDR3 is made up of 13 amino acids. Written as DNA, the CDR3 is TGTGCCAGTAGTATACAGGGGAACACTGAAGCTTTCTTT. Translating gives CASSIQGNTEAFF. Supplemented by reference TRBV19 and TRBJ1-1, the full variable domain reads DGGITQSPKYLFRKEGQNVTLSCEQNLNHDAMYWYRQDPGQGLRLIYYSQIVNDFQKGDIAEGYSVSREKKESFPLTVTSAQKNPTAFYLCASSIQGNTEAFFGQGTRLTVV.

This sequence joins TRBV6-2 or TRBV6-3 and TRBJ2-5, with a weak D call TRBD2 (6 bases). In germline, CDR1 is MNHEY, CDR2 SVGEGT. This CDR3 is 15 amino acids long. V was pared by 4 bases and J by 7 bases, with 19 bases between. CDR3 sequence: CASSWGDSSHGTQYF. The CDR3 bases are TGTGCCAGCAGTTGGGGGGACTCAAGTCACGGGACCCAGTACTTC.

The chain couples TRBV4-1 to TRBJ1-5; possibly TRBD1 for D (5 bases). CDR3 length equals 17 residues. The germline gives CDR1 MGHRA, CDR2 YSYEKL. Trimming shortened V by 0 bases and J by 6 bases, and 18 bases separated the two germline ends. The DNA for the CDR3 is TGCGCCAGCAGCCAAGATTCTGCAGGGTACCAAAGTCAGCCCCAGCATTTT. This translates into CASSQDSAGYQSQPQHF.

This clone was picked up one time. The chain links TRBV2 to TRBJ2-1; D remains unclear. Trimming shortened V by 3 bases and J by 0 bases, and 9 bases separated the two germline ends. Looked up from germline, CDR1 is SNHLY and CDR2 is FYNNEI. The CDR3 has 15 amino acids. As DNA, the CDR3 is TGTGCCAGCAGTGAGTTGAGAGACTCCTACAATGAGCAGTTCTTC. It yields the protein CASSELRDSYNEQFF.

This sequence joins TRBV28 and TRBJ1-2, with TRBD1 identical over 7 bases. Trimming at V came to 6 bases and at J to 6 bases, leaving 10 bases not matched to a gene. Germline loops: CDR1 MDHEN, CDR2 SYDVKM. The CDR3 runs 14 residues. The CDR3 DNA reads as TGTGCCAGCAGCCGACAGGGAAGGTCTGATGGCTACACCTTC. Protein product: CASSRQGRSDGYTF.

This chain uses TRBV28 with TRBJ2-2, with 9 nucleotides matching TRBD2. The CDR3 spans 20 residues. V was clipped by 4 bases and J by 0 bases; unmatched bases: 15. Germline loops: CDR1 MDHEN, CDR2 SYDVKM. This CDR3 is CASSSLGIKAGGSNTGELFF. CDR3 nucleotides: TGTGCCAGCAGTTCCCTAGGTATCAAAGCGGGAGGTTCGAACACCGGGGAGCTGTTTTTT.

The chain recombines TRBV2 with TRBJ1-6, with D uncertain. The germline V and J ends were trimmed by 3 bases and 3 bases, with 9 bases remaining between them. The germline V gene has CDR1 SNHLY and CDR2 FYNNEI. The length of the CDR3 is 15 residues. Here the CDR3 DNA reads TGTGCCAGCAGTGAGGAGGGTCTCTATAATTCACCCCTCCACTTT. Amino acid sequence: CASSEEGLYNSPLHF.

The V call is TRBV3-1 (or the pseudogene TRBV3-2), the J call TRBJ2-4; D possibly corresponds to TRBD1 (6 bases). V was clipped by 6 bases and J by 3 bases, with 12 bases between them. CDR3 length equals 14 residues. The germline V gene encodes CDR1 LGHDT and CDR2 YNNKEL (reference sequence). The CDR3 bases are TGTGCCAGCAGTCCTACAGGGAACAAAAACATTCAGTACTTC. Protein sequence: CASSPTGNKNIQYF.

V gene TRBV27 combines with J gene TRBJ1-6; the match to TRBD1 covers 7 bases. Trimming cost V 6 bases and J 6 bases; bases outside gene matches: 5. Germline V CDR1 and CDR2: MNHEY, SMNVEV (reference sequence). The CDR3 spans 14 residues. Written as DNA, the CDR3 is TGTGCCAGCAGGCCGGACAGGTTTAATTCACCCCTCCACTTT. Translation: CASRPDRFNSPLHF.

V usage is TRBV7-9 and J usage is TRBJ2-1; 8 bases are a match to TRBD2. The CDR3 runs 14 residues. V was clipped by 3 bases and J by 7 bases; unmatched bases: 5. Germline values: CDR1 SEHNR, CDR2 FQNEAQ (reference sequence). CDR3: CASSFGLARNEQFF. The CDR3 nucleotides are TGTGCCAGCAGCTTTGGACTAGCAAGAAATGAGCAGTTCTTC.

This chain connects TRBV7-2 to TRBJ2-7, with 9 nucleotides matching TRBD1. After removal of 5 bases from V and 3 bases from J, the junction contained 5 bases not matched to a gene. Germline V gene data show CDR1 as SGHTA and CDR2 as FQGNSA. The CDR3 contains 14 residues. CDR3 bases: TGTGCCAGCAGCCAAGGACAGGGGATCTACGAGCAGTACTTC. This encodes CASSQGQGIYEQYF.

V gene TRBV15 combines with J gene TRBJ2-7; TRBD2 agrees at 7 bases. The germline CDR1 and CDR2 sequences are LNHNV and YYDKDF (reference sequence). CDR3 length: 16 residues. Trimming took 0 bases from V and 5 from J; bases not matched to a gene: 10. Written as DNA, the CDR3 is TGTGCCACCAGCAGAGATCTTGCGGGAGTATCGGACGAGCAGTACTTC. Translated: CATSRDLAGVSDEQYF. Full variable domain (missing parts from reference TRBV15 and TRBJ2-7): DAMVIQNPRYQVTQFGKPVTLSCSQTLNHNVMYWYQQKSSQAPKLLFHYYDKDFNNEADTPDNFQSRRPNTSFCFLDIRSPGLGDTAMYLCATSRDLAGVSDEQYFGPGTRLTVT.

J is TRBJ2-4 and V is TRBV28; 13 bases fit TRBD2. The V gene end was trimmed by 2 bases and the J gene end by 2 bases; junction bases not matched to a gene: 9. Germline-derived CDR1 and CDR2 are MDHEN and SYDVKM. The CDR3 loop spans 19 amino acids. The CDR3 nucleotides are TGTGCCAGCAGTTTAGGACACCCGGGACTAGCGGGAACCAAAAACATTCAGTACTTC. Its translation: CASSLGHPGLAGTKNIQYF.

CDR3 nucleotide sequence: TGTGCCAGCAGTACCACAGGGAGTGCTGGAAACACCATATATTTT. Residues: CASSTTGSAGNTIYF. V usage is TRBV7-2 and J usage is TRBJ1-3, with TRBD1 as a possible D gene (6 bases). Germline V gives CDR1 SGHTA, CDR2 FQGNSA. Trimming removed 6 bases from V and 2 bases from J, with 14 bases in between. The CDR3 has 15 amino acids.

This chain uses TRBV30 with TRBJ2-4; 7 positions agree with TRBD1. Germline lookup yields CDR1 GTSNPN and CDR2 SVGIG (reference sequence). The V gene end was trimmed by 5 bases and the J gene end by 1 base; junction bases not matched to a gene: 8. The CDR3 contains 15 residues. In nucleotides, the CDR3 is TGTGCCTGGTCGACAGGGAGAGGGGCCAAAAACATTCAGTACTTC. Translating gives CAWSTGRGAKNIQYF.